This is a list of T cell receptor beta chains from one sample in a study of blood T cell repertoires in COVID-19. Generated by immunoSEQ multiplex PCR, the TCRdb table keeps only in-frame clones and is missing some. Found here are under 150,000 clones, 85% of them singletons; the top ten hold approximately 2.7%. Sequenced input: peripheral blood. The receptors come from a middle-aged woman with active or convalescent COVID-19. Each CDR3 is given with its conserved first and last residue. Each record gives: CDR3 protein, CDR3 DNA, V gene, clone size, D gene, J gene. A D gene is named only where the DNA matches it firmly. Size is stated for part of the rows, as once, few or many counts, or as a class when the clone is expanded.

CATSKGQVQETQYF | TGTGCCACCAGCAAGGGACAGGTCCAAGAGACCCAGTACTTC | TRBV15 | - | TRBD1 | TRBJ2-5
CAISGGQVKGYGYTF | TGTGCCATCAGTGGTGGACAGGTGAAGGGCTATGGCTACACCTTC | TRBV10-3 | - | TRBD1 | TRBJ1-2
CASSYTDSRGYEQYF | TGTGCCAGCAGTTATACGGACTCACGAGGGTACGAGCAGTACTTC | TRBV6-5 | - | - | TRBJ2-7
CASSYSYRPDTQYF | TGTGCCAGCAGTTACTCGTACAGGCCAGATACGCAGTATTTT | TRBV6-5 | - | - | TRBJ2-3
CAWKGAGMDTGELFF | TGTGCCTGGAAAGGGGCGGGAATGGACACCGGGGAGCTGTTTTTT | TRBV30 | many | - | TRBJ2-2
CASSARLGLYNSPLHF | TGTGCCAGCAGCGCAAGACTCGGCCTGTATAATTCACCCCTCCACTTT | TRBV14 | few | - | TRBJ1-6
CASSLARASDTQYF | TGTGCCAGCAGCTTAGCACGCGCCTCAGATACGCAGTATTTT | TRBV11-3 | - | - | TRBJ2-3
CASSLFGTGGVGYTF | TGTGCCAGCAGTTTATTCGGGACAGGGGGCGTGGGCTACACCTTC | TRBV27 | - | TRBD1 | TRBJ1-2
CATSRDLLETQYF | TGTGCCACCAGCAGAGATCTTCTAGAGACCCAGTACTTC | TRBV15 | - | - | TRBJ2-5
CASSWDILETQYF | TGCGCCAGCAGCTGGGACATTCTCGAGACCCAGTACTTC | TRBV5-1 | - | - | TRBJ2-5
CASRGGSQGEQYF | TGCGCCAGCAGGGGGGGATCCCAAGGCGAGCAGTACTTC | TRBV5-1 | - | - | TRBJ2-7
CASSTLGTSARSYNEQFF | TGTGCCAGTAGTACGCTGGGAACTAGCGCCAGATCCTACAATGAGCAGTTCTTC | TRBV19 | once | TRBD2 | TRBJ2-1
CASSRTGRTGELFF | TGCGCCAGCAGCCGGACAGGCCGCACCGGGGAGCTGTTTTTT | TRBV4-1 | - | TRBD1 | TRBJ2-2
CASSEHMASLNTEAFF | TGTGCCAGCAGTGAACATATGGCCTCATTGAACACTGAAGCTTTCTTT | TRBV2 | - | - | TRBJ1-1
CASSPETGKGVGYTF | TGTGCCAGCAGTCCTGAGACAGGGAAGGGAGTAGGCTACACCTTC | TRBV28 | - | TRBD1 | TRBJ1-2
CASSVDSDYGYTF | TGCGCCAGCAGTGTTGACAGCGACTATGGCTACACCTTC | TRBV10-1 | - | - | TRBJ1-2
CASSSPGQAAYEQYF | TGTGCCAGCAGCTCACCTGGACAGGCTGCCTACGAGCAGTACTTC | TRBV6-5 | - | TRBD1 | TRBJ2-7
CASSFFPGSYNEQFF | TGTGCCAGCAGCTTCTTTCCAGGCTCCTACAATGAGCAGTTCTTC | TRBV7-6 | - | - | TRBJ2-1
CASSSGDLIPGTEAFF | TGTGCCAGCAGCTCCGGGGACTTAATCCCAGGCACTGAAGCTTTCTTT | TRBV9 | - | - | TRBJ1-1
CASSQIAGWEQYF | TGTGCCAGCAGCCAGATAGCGGGTTGGGAGCAGTACTTC | TRBV3-1/TRBV3-2 | - | TRBD2 | TRBJ2-7
CASSYGPTNEKLFF | TGTGCCAGCAGTTATGGGCCCACTAATGAAAAACTGTTTTTT | TRBV28 | - | - | TRBJ1-4
CASTDRGELFF | TGTGCCAGCACGGACAGGGGGGAGCTGTTTTTT | TRBV6-5 | - | TRBD1 | TRBJ2-2
CASSLVRGEKKLFF | TGTGCCAGCAGCTTAGTAAGGGGCGAGAAAAAACTGTTTTTT | TRBV7-9 | - | - | TRBJ1-4
CASSLWAGARDQPQHF | TGTGCCAGCAGTTTATGGGCAGGGGCCCGGGATCAGCCCCAGCATTTT | TRBV28 | - | - | TRBJ1-5
CASSLSASSGNTIYF | TGTGCCAGCAGCTTGAGCGCTAGCTCTGGAAACACCATATATTTT | TRBV7-9 | - | - | TRBJ1-3
CASSPEVAAYNEQFF | TGTGCCAGCAGTCCTGAAGTAGCGGCGTACAATGAGCAGTTCTTC | TRBV28 | - | - | TRBJ2-1
CASSPGGYEQYF | TGTGCCAGCAGCCCCGGGGGCTACGAGCAGTACTTC | TRBV12-3/TRBV12-4 | - | - | TRBJ2-7
CASSNGGQLNSPLHF | TGTGCCAGCAGTAACGGGGGACAGCTAAATTCACCCCTCCACTTT | TRBV6-5 | - | TRBD1 | TRBJ1-6
CASSAGQENYGYTF | TGTGCCAGCAGCGCCGGACAGGAAAACTATGGCTACACCTTC | TRBV9 | - | TRBD1 | TRBJ1-2
CATSSVNQPQHF | TGTGCCACCAGCAGCGTCAATCAGCCCCAGCATTTT | TRBV15 | - | - | TRBJ1-5
CAWSPIPGQEISTRKLFF | TGTGCCTGGAGTCCTATCCCGGGACAGGAAATTTCGACCCGAAAACTGTTTTTT | TRBV30 | - | TRBD1 | TRBJ1-4
CASSLAAGYSNQPQHF | TGTGCCAGCAGCTTAGCGGCCGGGTATAGCAATCAGCCCCAGCATTTT | TRBV7-2 | - | - | TRBJ1-5
CATSDTDTTGTSEQYF | TGTGCCACCAGTGATACGGATACCACAGGGACGAGCGAGCAGTACTTC | TRBV24-1 | - | - | TRBJ2-7
CATSTGGYGYTF | TGTGCCACCTCCACAGGGGGTTATGGCTACACCTTC | TRBV24-1 | - | TRBD1 | TRBJ1-2
CASSPRDRRDTQYF | TGTGCCAGCAGCCCCCGGGACAGGAGGGATACGCAGTATTTT | TRBV7-2 | - | TRBD1 | TRBJ2-3
CATASGRLGQPQHF | TGTGCCACCGCCTCAGGGAGGTTGGGTCAGCCCCAGCATTTT | TRBV24-1 | - | - | TRBJ1-5
CASSDPSGGAGYEQYF | TGTGCCAGCAGTGACCCGAGCGGGGGGGCTGGGTACGAGCAGTACTTC | TRBV28 | - | TRBD2 | TRBJ2-7
CASSAYFNYGYTF | TGCGCCAGCAGTGCCTATTTTAACTATGGCTACACCTTC | TRBV10-1 | - | - | TRBJ1-2
CASSVGVHTIYF | TGTGCCAGCAGTGTCGGAGTTCACACCATATATTTT | TRBV2 | few | - | TRBJ1-3
CASSRQISTDTQYF | TGTGCCAGCAGTCGACAGATCTCCACAGATACGCAGTATTTT | TRBV25-1 | - | - | TRBJ2-3
CASSFYFSSDPYEQYF | TGTGCCAGCAGTTTTTACTTTTCGAGCGACCCCTACGAGCAGTACTTC | TRBV6-5 | - | - | TRBJ2-7
CASSFPGQGYEQYF | TGTGCCAGCAGTTTCCCGGGACAGGGATACGAGCAGTACTTC | TRBV5-6 | many | TRBD1 | TRBJ2-7